This entry lists 7 T cell receptor beta chains sequenced from one sample in a study of immune characterization of retroperitoneal liposarcoma. MiXCR was run by TCRdb on the PCR reads, yielding one entry per CDR3 protein. In the table there are around 10,000 distinct CDR3 sequences, over 25% of which are singletons. Sequenced sample: tumor tissue. These receptors were taken from a female donor with retroperitoneal liposarcoma.

V and J are TRBV6-1 and TRBJ1-2; D not resolved. CDR3 size: 12 residues. The germline V gene encodes CDR1 MNHNS and CDR2 SASEGT. The V gene lost 5 bases and the J gene lost 4 bases, with 8 bases spanning the gap. This CDR3 is CASSYFPYGYTF. CDR3 DNA: TGTGCCAGCAGTTATTTCCCCTATGGCTACACCTTC.

This chain connects TRBV6-5 to TRBJ2-1, with 7 bases aligning to TRBD1. V lost 0 bases and J lost 8; bases outside the gene matches: 13. This CDR3 comprises 17 residues. Per germline, CDR1 MNHEY and CDR2 SVGAGI. CDR3 protein: CASSYSGERGLPHEQFF. The CDR3 DNA sequence: TGTGCCAGCAGTTACTCGGGGGAGAGGGGGCTCCCCCATGAGCAGTTCTTC.

This clonotype occurred a few times. V is TRBV6-4 and J is TRBJ2-3; 10 bases map to TRBD2. CDR1 MRHNA and CDR2 SNTAGT come from the germline V gene. After removal of 0 bases from V and 4 bases from J, the junction contained 1 base not matched to a gene. The CDR3 is made up of 15 amino acids. CDR3 in amino acids: CASSDSSGGPDTQYF. As DNA, the CDR3 is TGTGCCAGCAGTGACTCTAGCGGGGGGCCAGATACGCAGTATTTT.

In its sample, this clonotype is medium-sized (0.01 to 0.1%). J is TRBJ1-1 and V is TRBV6-1; D gene uncertain. The germline CDR1 and CDR2 sequences are MNHNS and SASEGT. The CDR3 runs 14 residues. V lost 5 bases and J 0 bases, leaving 10 bases between the germline ends. The CDR3 DNA reads as TGTGCCAGCAGTTATGGGCGGGTGAACACTGAAGCTTTCTTT. It yields the protein CASSYGRVNTEAFF.

The chain links TRBV7-6 to TRBJ2-3, with 10 bases that match TRBD2. CDR3 size: 14 residues. Per germline, CDR1 SGHVS and CDR2 FNYEAQ. V lost 5 bases and J lost 5; bases outside the gene matches: 4. The CDR3 sequence: CASSGTSGEDTQYF. DNA for the CDR3: TGTGCCAGCAGCGGAACTAGCGGGGAAGATACGCAGTATTTT.

The chain employs TRBV12-3 or TRBV12-4 and TRBJ2-1; 9 positions match TRBD2. Trimming removed 5 bases from V and 8 bases from J; junction bases left unmatched: 10. CDR3 length: 15 residues. CDR3 amino acids: CASSLTGGGAYEQFF. The CDR3 DNA reads TGTGCCAGCAGTCTGACGGGCGGGGGGGCCTATGAGCAGTTCTTC.

The gene calls are TRBV6-1 and TRBJ2-1; 13 bases match TRBD2. The V segment lost 7 bases and the J segment 9 bases; nucleotides outside the gene matches: 9. The CDR3 has 15 residues. CDR1 and CDR2 from the germline V gene are MNHNS and SASEGT. The CDR3 DNA follows: TGTGCCAGCAAATCACTAGCGGGAGGGCCGGGTGAGCAGTTCTTC. Encoded protein: CASKSLAGGPGEQFF.